One sample yielded the 31 T cell receptor beta chains listed below, sequenced in a study of radiotherapy plus CTLA-4 blockade in lung cancer. TCRdb's table, derived via immunoSEQ multiplex PCR, lists solely in-frame clones and lacks some. The data contain over 100,000 clones, roughly 80% of them seen just once; the ten biggest clones take up approximately 3.5%. The material was peripheral blood, obtained from a patient treated with radiotherapy plus ipilimumab. Source of these receptors: a human donor with non-small cell lung cancer that progressed on radiotherapy plus ipilimumab. Some clones in this sample may be carry-over from other donors' samples.

The V call is TRBV2, the J call TRBJ2-3; perhaps TRBD1 as D (5 bases). Trimming removed 4 bases at V and 0 bases at J, with 11 bases between. CDR3 length: 15 residues. The V gene's germline CDR1 is SNHLY and CDR2 FYNNEI. The CDR3 nucleotides read TGTGCCAGCAGTGCAGGGATTACTAGCACAGATACGCAGTATTTT. Its protein product is CASSAGITSTDTQYF.

The chain uses TRBV5-4 and TRBJ2-7; 11 bases map to TRBD1. This CDR3 has 16 residues. Germline trimming cut 3 bases from V and 6 bases from J; bases unmatched to any gene: 11. Germline V gene lookup returns CDR1 SGHNT and CDR2 YYREEE (reference sequence). CDR3: CASSSKIGQGALEQYF. CDR3 coding DNA: TGTGCCAGCAGCTCGAAGATCGGACAGGGGGCTCTCGAGCAGTACTTC.

This clone was seen only a few times. The gene calls are TRBV5-6 and TRBJ2-1, with D perhaps TRBD2 (6 bases). Per germline, CDR1 SGHDT and CDR2 YYEEEE. Trimming took off 3 bases at V and 4 bases at J, with 8 bases between the two ends. The CDR3 loop spans 13 amino acids. CDR3 DNA: TGTGCCAGCAGCTCCGGGGGATACAATGAGCAGTTCTTC. Translated: CASSSGGYNEQFF.

This chain connects TRBV5-1 to TRBJ2-5; 9 positions agree with TRBD2. The CDR3 runs 16 residues. Unmatched junction bases numbered 6, after V lost 1 base and J lost 2 bases. Germline V CDR1 and CDR2: SGHRS, YFSETQ. CDR3 coding DNA: TGCGCCAGCAGCTTGATGTACAGCGGGGGGCAAGAGACCCAGTACTTC. This translates into CASSLMYSGGQETQYF.

A few counts support this clone. This rearrangement joins TRBV12-5 to TRBJ2-2, with a tentative D call TRBD1 (5 bases). V was trimmed by 6 bases and J by 2 bases, leaving 7 bases between them. CDR3 length: 13 residues. Germline values: CDR1 LGHNT, CDR2 FRNRAP. Here the CDR3 DNA reads TGTGCTAGTGGCAGGGAAAACACCGGGGAGCTGTTTTTT. Its protein is CASGRENTGELFF.

This clone was seen only a few times. The chain links TRBV7-6 to TRBJ1-1, with 7 bases fitting TRBD1. Trimming at V came to 2 bases and at J to 4 bases, leaving 7 bases not matched to a gene. The CDR3 runs 15 residues. Per the germline V gene, CDR1 is SGHVS and CDR2 is FNYEAQ. CDR3 sequence reads: CASSLNWDSSTEAFF. As DNA, the CDR3 is TGTGCCAGCAGCTTAAATTGGGACAGTTCCACTGAAGCTTTCTTT.

The rearrangement links TRBV19 to TRBJ1-1, with D hard to call. The germline CDR1 and CDR2 sequences are LNHDA and SQIVND (reference sequence). This CDR3 comprises 13 residues. V shed 3 bases and J shed 1 base, with 6 bases lying between them. The CDR3 loop reads CASSIGPNTEAFF. CDR3 sequence (DNA): TGTGCCAGTAGTATTGGACCGAACACTGAAGCTTTCTTT.

The chain carries TRBV7-9 and TRBJ1-1; D uncertain. The CDR3 has 13 amino acids. CDR1 and CDR2 from the germline V gene are SEHNR and FQNEAQ (reference sequence). V lost 1 base and J 6 bases, leaving 9 bases between the germline ends. CDR3 bases: TGTGCCAGCAGCTTAGAAGAAGGGTCTGAAGCTTTCTTT. It yields the protein CASSLEEGSEAFF.

The chain couples TRBV7-9 to TRBJ2-5; tentative D call: TRBD1 (6 bases). Germline V gene data show CDR1 as SEHNR and CDR2 as FQNEAQ (reference sequence). V shed 1 base and J shed 2 bases, with 11 bases lying between them. This CDR3 is 15 amino acids long. CDR3 region: CASSLVTGIQETQYF. The CDR3 region has the DNA TGTGCCAGCAGCTTAGTAACAGGGATTCAAGAGACCCAGTACTTC.

For the CDR3, the DNA is TGTGCCAGCAGTAGACAGGGTTTTGATGAAAAACTGTTTTTT. Protein: CASSRQGFDEKLFF. The V gene is TRBV25-1, the J gene TRBJ1-4; 7 bases are shared with TRBD1. The germline V gene encodes CDR1 MGHDK and CDR2 SYGVNS. V was clipped by 5 bases and J by 6 bases; unmatched bases: 6. The CDR3 is made up of 14 amino acids.

The chain combines TRBV7-7 with TRBJ2-7, with 9 nucleotides matching TRBD1. Germline V lookup: CDR1 SSHAT, CDR2 FNYEAQ (reference sequence). There are 15 residues in the CDR3. The CDR3 coding sequence is TGTGCTAGCCACCCGTGGGGACAGGGTAAGGACGAGCAGTACTTC. It is translated as CASHPWGQGKDEQYF.

The chain carries TRBV19 and TRBJ2-4; D uncertain. This CDR3 spans 16 amino acids. CDR1 and CDR2 (germline): LNHDA, SQIVND (reference sequence). Trimming removed 0 bases at V and 0 bases at J, with 9 bases between. CDR3 DNA: TGTGCCAGTAGTATAGATCGGCCGTTAGCCAAAAACATTCAGTACTTC. Amino acids: CASSIDRPLAKNIQYF.

V is TRBV25-1 and J is TRBJ1-3; 7 nucleotides align to TRBD1. CDR1 and CDR2 from the germline V gene are MGHDK and SYGVNS. V dropped 7 bases and J dropped 2; count of bases not matched to a gene: 2. This CDR3 spans 13 amino acids. Written as DNA, the CDR3 is TGTGCCAGCAATGACAGGGCTGGAAACACCATATATTTT. This codes for CASNDRAGNTIYF.

This clone appeared a few times. The chain couples TRBV7-9 to TRBJ1-2; unclear D gene. V was trimmed by 5 bases and J by 3 bases, leaving 7 bases between them. The CDR3 spans 12 residues. The germline V gene encodes CDR1 SEHNR and CDR2 FQNEAQ (reference sequence). The CDR3 sequence: CASSGQDYGYTF. DNA of the CDR3: TGTGCCAGCAGCGGGCAGGACTATGGCTACACCTTC. The whole variable domain, remainder taken from reference TRBV7-9 and TRBJ1-2, is DTGVSQNPRHKITKRGQNVTFRCDPISEHNRLYWYRQTLGQGPEFLTYFQNEAQLEKSRLLSDRFSAERPKGSFSTLEIQRTEQGDSAMYLCASSGQDYGYTFGSGTRLTVV.

This clone was counted a single time. For the CDR3, the DNA is TGTGCCAGCAGCCGGGACCCCAACACTGAAGCTTTCTTT. It specifies CASSRDPNTEAFF. The gene calls are TRBV7-3 and TRBJ1-1; maybe TRBD1 (5 bases). Germline CDR1 is SGHTA and CDR2 is FQGTGA. The germline V and J ends were trimmed by 5 bases and 2 bases, with 9 bases remaining between them. The CDR3 is 13 amino acids. Full variable domain (missing parts from reference TRBV7-3 and TRBJ1-1): GAGVSQTPSNKVTEKGKYVELRCDPISGHTALYWYRQSLGQGPEFLIYFQGTGAADDSGLPNDRFFAVRPEGSVSTLKIQRTERGDSAVYLCASSRDPNTEAFFGQGTRLTVV.

V usage is TRBV9 and J usage is TRBJ2-2; no reliable D call. This CDR3 has 13 amino acids. CDR1 and CDR2 from the germline V gene are SGDLS and YYNGEE. V was trimmed by 3 bases and J by 5 bases, leaving 8 bases between them. CDR3 region: CASSAVRTGELFF. The CDR3 nucleotides read TGTGCCAGCAGCGCCGTGCGGACCGGGGAGCTGTTTTTT.

The chain has TRBV25-1 and TRBJ2-3, with D perhaps TRBD2 (5 bases). Germline CDR1 is MGHDK and CDR2 is SYGVNS. V was shortened by 5 bases and J by 4 bases, with 16 bases between the two germline ends. The CDR3 length is 15 residues. CDR3 protein: CASSPHSGLADTQYF. CDR3 in DNA: TGTGCCAGCAGTCCTCACTCCGGACTGGCAGATACGCAGTATTTT.

The chain joins TRBV7-9 to TRBJ2-3; TRBD2 matches at 11 bases. CDR1 is SEHNR, CDR2 FQNEAQ, per germline (reference sequence). Trimming at V came to 4 bases and at J to 6 bases, leaving 6 bases not matched to a gene. The CDR3 is 15 amino acids. The CDR3 DNA follows: TGTGCCAGCAGCTCACCGGGACTAGCGGCGGATACGCAGTATTTT. Translated: CASSSPGLAADTQYF.

The chain has TRBV7-2 and TRBJ1-5; 7 positions agree with TRBD1. Germline V gene data show CDR1 as SGHTA and CDR2 as FQGNSA. V gave up 0 bases and J gave up 4 bases; unmatched junction bases: 9. There are 17 residues in the CDR3. The CDR3 protein is CASSLARGQGVNQPQHF. Here the CDR3 DNA reads TGTGCCAGCAGCTTAGCCAGGGGCCAGGGGGTTAATCAGCCCCAGCATTTT.

The chain couples TRBV28 to TRBJ1-1, with 8 bases identical to TRBD1. The CDR3 extends over 15 amino acids. The junction had 12 bases not matched to a gene; V was cut back by 5 bases and J by 7 bases. Germline V lookup: CDR1 MDHEN, CDR2 SYDVKM. CDR3 amino acids: CASSLLLAGGGEAFF. CDR3 nucleotide sequence: TGTGCCAGCAGTCTTCTTTTAGCAGGGGGCGGTGAAGCTTTCTTT.

The chain employs TRBV28 and TRBJ2-6; unclear D gene. The germline V and J ends were trimmed by 5 bases and 2 bases, with 10 bases remaining between them. Germline loops: CDR1 MDHEN, CDR2 SYDVKM. The CDR3 is 15 amino acids. CDR3 sequence (DNA): TGTGCCAGCAGTATTTCGGGTGCTGGGGCCAACGTCCTGACTTTC. It yields the protein CASSISGAGANVLTF.

Concerning this clone: The limits of the CDR3 on the DNA are not certain, so only TCRdb's listed CDR3 is given. This sequence joins TRBV28 and TRBJ2-3; TRBD2 is the table's D call, not checked against the DNA. The CDR3 numbers 12 amino acids, ends counted. Germline V gene lookup returns CDR1 MDHEN and CDR2 SYDVKM. The CDR3 loop is CASSLFLYTQYF.

CDR3 sequence reads: CASSLQGSHTEAFF. DNA of the CDR3: TGTGCCAGTAGCCTACAGGGGAGTCACACTGAAGCTTTCTTT. The J gene is TRBJ1-1, the V gene TRBV19; 7 bases match TRBD1. The germline V gene encodes CDR1 LNHDA and CDR2 SQIVND (reference sequence). CDR3 length equals 14 residues. With V trimmed by 6 bases and J by 3 bases, 7 bases remained unmatched.

The J gene is TRBJ2-3, the V gene TRBV4-3; 9 nucleotides match TRBD2. Germline-derived CDR1 and CDR2 are LGHNA and YSLEER. Germline trimming cut 0 bases from V and 3 bases from J; bases unmatched to any gene: 19. The CDR3 has 21 amino acids. The CDR3 DNA is TGCGCCAGCAGCCAAGAGGTTAGGCTGGGAGTACTAGCGGGTATTACAGATACGCAGTATTTT. It specifies CASSQEVRLGVLAGITDTQYF.

The J gene is TRBJ2-7, the V gene TRBV21-1. TRBV21-1 is a pseudogene segment. The CDR3 totals 14 residues. CDR3 amino acids: CASSKGDGGYEQYF. CDR3 DNA sequence: TGTGCCAGCAGCAAAGGGGACGGCGGGTACGAGCAGTACTTC.

The chain combines TRBV5-1 with TRBJ2-2, with 8 bases that match TRBD2. The germline V gene has CDR1 SGHRS and CDR2 YFSETQ. The length of the CDR3 is 15 residues. With V trimmed by 2 bases and J by 1 base, 1 base remained unmatched. DNA of the CDR3: TGCGCCAGCAGCTTCAGCGGGGGGAACACCGGGGAGCTGTTTTTT. Encoded protein: CASSFSGGNTGELFF. Together with reference TRBV5-1 and TRBJ2-2, the CDR3 gives the full variable domain: KAGVTQTPRYLIKTRGQQVTLSCSPISGHRSVSWYQQTPGQGLQFLFEYFSETQRNKGNFPGRFSGRQFSNSRSEMNVSTLELGDSALYLCASSFSGGNTGELFFGEGSRLTVL.

The V and J genes are TRBV21-1 and TRBJ2-3; the table assigns TRBD1, which was not confirmed against the DNA. TRBV21-1 constitutes a pseudogene. The CDR3 spans 18 residues. The CDR3 bases are TGTGCCAGCAGCAAAGCAGTTGATTGGGCAGGGAGCACAGATACGCAGTATTTT. It translates to CASSKAVDWAGSTDTQYF.

Concerning this clone itself: This sample also contains other DNA sequences that code for the same CDR3. The chain links TRBV18 to TRBJ1-2; 7 positions match TRBD1. CDR1 and CDR2 from the germline V gene are KGHSH and LQKENI. Losses at the gene ends were 3 bases for V and 5 bases for J; bases not matched to a gene: 3. This CDR3 spans 13 amino acids. The DNA for the CDR3 is TGTGCCAGCTCACCCGACAGGGTTTATGGCTACACCTTC. Protein sequence: CASSPDRVYGYTF.

The rearrangement uses TRBV4-2 and TRBJ2-1, with a weak D call TRBD2 (7 bases). The CDR3 has 15 amino acids. V lost 1 base and J lost 9, with 16 bases in between. Germline values: CDR1 LGHNA, CDR2 YNFKEQ. The DNA of the CDR3 is TGTGCCAGCAGCCAAGTTGGGGGGGCAGGCAGTGAGCAGTTCTTC. This sequence encodes CASSQVGGAGSEQFF.

The genes are TRBV29-1 and TRBJ2-7; 7 nucleotides match TRBD1. The CDR3 covers 14 residues. Germline trimming cut 0 bases from V and 5 bases from J; bases unmatched to any gene: 7. Germline CDR1 and CDR2: SQVTM and ANQGSEA. The CDR3 region has the DNA TGCAGCGTTGAAGATCTGACAGGGCGGGACGAGCAGTACTTC. Translation gives CSVEDLTGRDEQYF.

J is TRBJ1-2 and V is TRBV7-9; D not resolved. Deletions cut 1 base from V and 6 bases from J, with 18 bases between. From germline, CDR1 is SEHNR and CDR2 FQNEAQ (reference sequence). The CDR3 extends over 16 amino acids. CDR3 DNA: TGTGCCAGCAGCTTAGGGTTTGACTTCTCCGACCATGGCTACACCTTC. As protein: CASSLGFDFSDHGYTF.